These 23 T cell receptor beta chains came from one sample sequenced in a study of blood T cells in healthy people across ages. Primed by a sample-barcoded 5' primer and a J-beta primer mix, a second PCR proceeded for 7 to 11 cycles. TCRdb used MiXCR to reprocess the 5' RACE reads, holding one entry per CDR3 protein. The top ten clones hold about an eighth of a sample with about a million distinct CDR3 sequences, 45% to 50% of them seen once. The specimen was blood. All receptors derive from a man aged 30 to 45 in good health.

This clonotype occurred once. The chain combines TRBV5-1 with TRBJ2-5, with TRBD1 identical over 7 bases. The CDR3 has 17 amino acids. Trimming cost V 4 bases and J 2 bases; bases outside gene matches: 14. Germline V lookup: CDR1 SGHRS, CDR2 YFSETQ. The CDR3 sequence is CASSLLFSDRAQETQYF. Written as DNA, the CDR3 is TGCGCCAGCAGCCTATTATTCTCCGACAGGGCTCAAGAGACCCAGTACTTC.

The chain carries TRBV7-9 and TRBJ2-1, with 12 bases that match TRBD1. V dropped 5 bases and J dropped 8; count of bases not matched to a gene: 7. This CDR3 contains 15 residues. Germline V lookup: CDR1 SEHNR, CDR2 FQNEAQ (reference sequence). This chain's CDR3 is CASSVGTGGWDEQFF. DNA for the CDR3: TGTGCCAGCAGCGTGGGGACAGGGGGCTGGGATGAGCAGTTCTTC.

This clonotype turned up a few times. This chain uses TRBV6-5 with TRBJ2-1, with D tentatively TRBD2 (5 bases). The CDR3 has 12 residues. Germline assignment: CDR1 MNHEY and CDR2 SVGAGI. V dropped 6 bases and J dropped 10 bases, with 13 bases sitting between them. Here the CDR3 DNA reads TGTGCCAGCAGGTCAATAGCGTTCGAGCAGTTCTTC. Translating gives CASRSIAFEQFF.

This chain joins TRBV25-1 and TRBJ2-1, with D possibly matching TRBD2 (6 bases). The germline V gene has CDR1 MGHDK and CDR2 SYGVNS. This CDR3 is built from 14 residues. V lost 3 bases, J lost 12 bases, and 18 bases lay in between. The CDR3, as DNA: TGTGCCAGCAGTGATCCGGGACGTTTCGGGGGGCAGTTCTTC. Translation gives CASSDPGRFGGQFF.

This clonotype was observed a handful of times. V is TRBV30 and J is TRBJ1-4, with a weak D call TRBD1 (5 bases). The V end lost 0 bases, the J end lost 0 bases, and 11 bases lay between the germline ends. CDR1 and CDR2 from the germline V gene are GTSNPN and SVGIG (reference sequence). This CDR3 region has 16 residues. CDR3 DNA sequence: TGTGCCTGGAGTGTAGGGCGGACATCAACTAATGAAAAACTGTTTTTT. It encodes CAWSVGRTSTNEKLFF.

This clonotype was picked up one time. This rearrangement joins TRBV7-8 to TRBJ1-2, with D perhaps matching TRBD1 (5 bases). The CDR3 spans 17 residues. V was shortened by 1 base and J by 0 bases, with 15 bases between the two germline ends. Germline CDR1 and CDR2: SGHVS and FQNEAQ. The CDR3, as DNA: TGTGCCAGCAGCTTAGGAACAGGCCTGTCAGCTAACTATGGCTACACCTTC. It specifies CASSLGTGLSANYGYTF.

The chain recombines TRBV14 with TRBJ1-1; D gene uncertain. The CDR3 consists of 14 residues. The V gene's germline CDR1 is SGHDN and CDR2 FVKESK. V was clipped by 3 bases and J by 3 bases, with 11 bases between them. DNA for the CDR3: TGTGCCAGCAGCCACCGGACGGCTGACACTGAAGCTTTCTTT. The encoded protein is CASSHRTADTEAFF.

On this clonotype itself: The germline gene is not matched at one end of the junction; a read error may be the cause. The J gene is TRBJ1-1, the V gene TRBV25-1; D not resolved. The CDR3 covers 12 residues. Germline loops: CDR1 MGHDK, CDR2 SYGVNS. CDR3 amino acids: CASSAGYTEPFF. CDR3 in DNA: TGTGCCAGCAGTGCAGGATACACTGAACCTTTCTTT.

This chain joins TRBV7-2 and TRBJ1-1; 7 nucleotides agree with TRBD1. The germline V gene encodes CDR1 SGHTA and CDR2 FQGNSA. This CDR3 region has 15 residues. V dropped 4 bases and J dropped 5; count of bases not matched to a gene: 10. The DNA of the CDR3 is TGTGCCAGCAGCTCGATCGGGCAGGGGGGGACTGAAGCTTTCTTT. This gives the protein CASSSIGQGGTEAFF.

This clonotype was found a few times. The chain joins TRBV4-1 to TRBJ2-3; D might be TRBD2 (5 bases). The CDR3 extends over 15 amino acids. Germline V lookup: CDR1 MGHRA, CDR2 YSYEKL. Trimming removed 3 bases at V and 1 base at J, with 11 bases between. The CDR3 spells CASSQSGARTDTQYF. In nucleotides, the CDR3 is TGCGCCAGCAGCCAGAGCGGAGCGCGCACAGATACGCAGTATTTT.

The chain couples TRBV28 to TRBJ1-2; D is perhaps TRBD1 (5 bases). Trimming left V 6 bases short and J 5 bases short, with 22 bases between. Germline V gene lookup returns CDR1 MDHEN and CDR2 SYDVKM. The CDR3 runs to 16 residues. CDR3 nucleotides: TGTGCCAGCAGCTCACCCCCGGACACCTTAGGGTATGGCTACACCTTC. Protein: CASSSPPDTLGYGYTF.

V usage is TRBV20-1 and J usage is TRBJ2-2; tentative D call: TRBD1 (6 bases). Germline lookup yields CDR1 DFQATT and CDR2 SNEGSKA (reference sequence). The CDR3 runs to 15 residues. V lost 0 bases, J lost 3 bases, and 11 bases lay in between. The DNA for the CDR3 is TGCAGTGCTAGAGATCAGGACAGATACACCGGGGAGCTGTTTTTT. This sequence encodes CSARDQDRYTGELFF.

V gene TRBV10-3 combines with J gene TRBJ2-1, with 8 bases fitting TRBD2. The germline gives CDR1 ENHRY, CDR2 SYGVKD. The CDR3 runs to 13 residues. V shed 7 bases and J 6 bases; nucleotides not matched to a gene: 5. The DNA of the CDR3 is TGTGCCATCAATTCGGGAGGGAGCAATGAGCAGTTCTTC. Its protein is CAINSGGSNEQFF.

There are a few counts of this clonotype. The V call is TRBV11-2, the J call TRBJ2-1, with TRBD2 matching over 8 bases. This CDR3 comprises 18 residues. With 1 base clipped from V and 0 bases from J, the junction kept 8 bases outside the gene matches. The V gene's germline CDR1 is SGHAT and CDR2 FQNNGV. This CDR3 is CASSLGKLAGSSYNEQFF. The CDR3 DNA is TGTGCCAGCAGCTTAGGAAAGCTAGCGGGTAGCTCCTACAATGAGCAGTTCTTC.

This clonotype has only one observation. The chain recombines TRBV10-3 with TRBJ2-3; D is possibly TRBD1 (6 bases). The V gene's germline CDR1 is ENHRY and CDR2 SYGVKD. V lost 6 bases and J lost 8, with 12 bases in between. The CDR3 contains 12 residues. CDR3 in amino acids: CAIRRDTGTQYF. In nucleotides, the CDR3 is TGTGCCATCAGGAGGGACACCGGTACGCAGTATTTT.

CDR3: CASSFSSRTYEQYF. The CDR3 nucleotides read TGTGCCAGCAGCTTCTCTAGCCGAACCTACGAGCAGTACTTC. This chain uses TRBV7-9 with TRBJ2-7, with a weak D call TRBD2 (5 bases). The germline V gene has CDR1 SEHNR and CDR2 FQNEAQ (reference sequence). The CDR3 totals 14 residues. V lost 3 bases and J 2 bases, leaving 11 bases between the germline ends.

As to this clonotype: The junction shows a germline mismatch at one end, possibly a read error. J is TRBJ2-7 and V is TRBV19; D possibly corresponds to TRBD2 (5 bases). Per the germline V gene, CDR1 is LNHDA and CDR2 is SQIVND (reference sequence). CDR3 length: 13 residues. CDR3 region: CASRIANGDEQYF. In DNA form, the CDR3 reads TGTGCCAGTAGGATAGCCAACGGGGACGAGCAGTACTTC.

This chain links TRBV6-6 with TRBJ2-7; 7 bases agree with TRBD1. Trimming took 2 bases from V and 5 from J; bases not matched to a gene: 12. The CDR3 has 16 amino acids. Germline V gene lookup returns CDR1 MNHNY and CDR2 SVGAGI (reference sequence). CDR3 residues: CASSYPPWTGRHEQYF. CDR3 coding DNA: TGTGCCAGCAGTTACCCTCCCTGGACAGGTCGCCACGAGCAGTACTTC.

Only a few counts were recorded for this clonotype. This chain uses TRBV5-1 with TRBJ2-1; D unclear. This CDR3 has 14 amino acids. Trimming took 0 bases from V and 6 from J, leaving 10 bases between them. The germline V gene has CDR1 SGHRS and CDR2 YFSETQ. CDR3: CASSLDSLPNEQFF. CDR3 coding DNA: TGCGCCAGCAGCTTGGATTCTTTACCCAATGAGCAGTTCTTC.

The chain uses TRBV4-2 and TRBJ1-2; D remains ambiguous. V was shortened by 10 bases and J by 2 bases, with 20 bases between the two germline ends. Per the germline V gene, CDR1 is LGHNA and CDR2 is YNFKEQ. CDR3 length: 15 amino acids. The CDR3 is CATSPRELENYGYTF. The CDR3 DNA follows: TGTGCCACCTCTCCTCGCGAACTGGAGAACTATGGCTACACCTTC.

The CDR3 spells CASSATGLDTDTQYF. DNA of the CDR3: TGTGCCAGCAGTGCGACAGGTCTCGACACAGATACGCAGTATTTT. J is TRBJ2-3 and V is TRBV6-4; a weak D match, TRBD1 (6 bases). The germline gives CDR1 MRHNA, CDR2 SNTAGT. The length of the CDR3 is 15 residues. V dropped 4 bases and J dropped 2 bases, with 13 bases sitting between them.

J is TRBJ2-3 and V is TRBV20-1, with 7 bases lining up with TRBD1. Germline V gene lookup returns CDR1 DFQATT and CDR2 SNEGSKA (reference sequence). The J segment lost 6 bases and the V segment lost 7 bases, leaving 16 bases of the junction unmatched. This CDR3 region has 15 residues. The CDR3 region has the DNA TGCAGTGTCAGAATACGGACAGGCCGAAGGGATACGCAGTATTTT. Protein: CSVRIRTGRRDTQYF.

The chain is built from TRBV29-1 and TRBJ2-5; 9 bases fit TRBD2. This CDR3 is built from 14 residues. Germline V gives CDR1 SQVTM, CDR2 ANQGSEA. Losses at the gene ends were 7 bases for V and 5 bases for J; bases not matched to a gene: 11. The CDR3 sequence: CSARKRGAGETQYF. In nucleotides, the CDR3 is TGCAGCGCAAGGAAGCGGGGGGCGGGGGAGACCCAGTACTTC.